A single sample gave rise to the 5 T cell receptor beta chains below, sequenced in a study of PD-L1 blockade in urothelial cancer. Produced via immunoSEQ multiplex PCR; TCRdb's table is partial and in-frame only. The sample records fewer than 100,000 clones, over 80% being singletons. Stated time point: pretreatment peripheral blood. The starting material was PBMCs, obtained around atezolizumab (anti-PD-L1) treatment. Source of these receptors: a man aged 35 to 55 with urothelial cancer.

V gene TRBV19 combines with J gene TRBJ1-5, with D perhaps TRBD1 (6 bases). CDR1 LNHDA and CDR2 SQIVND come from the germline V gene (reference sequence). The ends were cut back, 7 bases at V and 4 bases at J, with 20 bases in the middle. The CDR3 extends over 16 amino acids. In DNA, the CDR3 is TGTGCCAGTACCCCGCTGCTCGGGACACCTAATCAGCCCCAGCATTTT. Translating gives CASTPLLGTPNQPQHF.

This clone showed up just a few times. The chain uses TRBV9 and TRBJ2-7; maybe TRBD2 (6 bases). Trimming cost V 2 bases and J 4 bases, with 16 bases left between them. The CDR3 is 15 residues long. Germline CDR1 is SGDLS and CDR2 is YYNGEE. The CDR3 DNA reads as TGTGCCAGCAGCGTCGGCGGCGGGACTCAGTACGAGCAGTACTTC. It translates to CASSVGGGTQYEQYF.

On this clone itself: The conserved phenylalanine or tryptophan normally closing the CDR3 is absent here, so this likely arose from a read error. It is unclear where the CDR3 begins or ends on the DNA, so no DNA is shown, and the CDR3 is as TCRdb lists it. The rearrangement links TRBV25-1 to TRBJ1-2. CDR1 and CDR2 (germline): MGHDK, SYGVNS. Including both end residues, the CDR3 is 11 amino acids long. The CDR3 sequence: CASSDGSRRVL.

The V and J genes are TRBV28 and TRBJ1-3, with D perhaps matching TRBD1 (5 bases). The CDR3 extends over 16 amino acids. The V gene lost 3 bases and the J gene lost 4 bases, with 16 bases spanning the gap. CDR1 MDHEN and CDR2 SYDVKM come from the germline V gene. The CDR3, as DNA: TGTGCCAGCAGTTTGAGTGAAGGGGCGGAAGGAAACACCATATATTTT. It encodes CASSLSEGAEGNTIYF.

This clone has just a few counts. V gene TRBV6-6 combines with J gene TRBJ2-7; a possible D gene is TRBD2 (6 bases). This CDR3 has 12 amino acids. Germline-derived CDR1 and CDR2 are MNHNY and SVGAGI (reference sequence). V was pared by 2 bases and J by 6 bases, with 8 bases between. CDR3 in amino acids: CASSYAGSEQYF. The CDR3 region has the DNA TGTGCCAGCAGTTACGCGGGAAGCGAGCAGTACTTC.